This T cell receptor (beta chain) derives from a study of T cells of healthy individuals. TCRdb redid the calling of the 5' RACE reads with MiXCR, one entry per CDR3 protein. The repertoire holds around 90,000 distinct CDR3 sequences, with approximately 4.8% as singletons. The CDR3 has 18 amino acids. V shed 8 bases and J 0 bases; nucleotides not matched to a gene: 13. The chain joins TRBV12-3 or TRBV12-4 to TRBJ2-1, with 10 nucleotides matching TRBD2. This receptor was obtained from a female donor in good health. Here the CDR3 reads CASGLTWTSGSSYNEQFF. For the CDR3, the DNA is TGTGCCAGCGGCCTAACATGGACTAGCGGAAGCTCCTACAATGAGCAGTTCTTC.